The 30 T cell receptor beta chains given below trace back to one sample, sequenced in a study of blood T cell repertoires in COVID-19 (dated by TCRdb to the early 2020s). Library method: the immunoSEQ multiplex PCR assay. What TCRdb holds here is the immuneACCESS table cut down to in-frame rearrangements. Part of the clones is not present; checked against another copy, under half of the missing clones reflect an unresolved V gene, and the others are unexplained. This sample is represented by over 250,000 clones; over 75% of them were singletons. The ten largest account for around 0.8% of the sample. The sequenced sample consisted of peripheral blood. The receptors were gathered from a woman aged 25 to 39 with acute or convalescent COVID-19.

A single count supports this clone. This chain uses TRBV30 with TRBJ1-1; no definite D call. V shed 0 bases and J shed 4 bases, with 6 bases lying between them. The CDR3 has 12 amino acids. CDR1 GTSNPN and CDR2 SVGIG come from the germline V gene (reference sequence). The CDR3 sequence is CAWSVSGTEAFF. The CDR3 coding sequence is TGTGCCTGGAGTGTTAGTGGCACTGAAGCTTTCTTT.

V usage is TRBV6-2 or TRBV6-3 and J usage is TRBJ2-1; D perhaps matches TRBD2 (6 bases). The CDR3 totals 19 residues. The V gene lost 6 bases and the J gene lost 4 bases, with 28 bases spanning the gap. The germline CDR1 and CDR2 sequences are MNHEY and SVGEGT. The CDR3 region is CASSSPRQGGAGSYNEQFF. CDR3 nucleotide sequence: TGTGCCAGCAGCTCCCCCAGGCAGGGCGGCGCGGGGTCTTACAATGAGCAGTTCTTC.

The J gene is TRBJ1-6, the V gene TRBV6-4; possible D gene TRBD1, 6 bases. Germline values: CDR1 MRHNA, CDR2 SNTAGT. The V end was cut by 2 bases, the J end by 9 bases, with 8 bases between. The CDR3 spans 13 residues. CDR3: CASSDARGSPLHF. The CDR3 DNA follows: TGTGCCAGCAGTGACGCCAGGGGTTCACCCCTCCACTTT.

This rearrangement joins TRBV21-1 to TRBJ2-1; the table names TRBD2, a call not compared with the DNA. TRBV21-1 is a pseudogene. The CDR3 is 15 residues long. The CDR3 reads CASNLGLAADNEQFF. The CDR3 coding sequence is TGTGCCAGCAACTTGGGACTAGCGGCCGACAATGAGCAGTTCTTC.

The chain is built from TRBV7-9 and TRBJ2-1, with 10 bases aligning to TRBD2. CDR3 size: 16 residues. Germline loops: CDR1 SEHNR, CDR2 FQNEAQ (reference sequence). V was clipped by 5 bases and J by 2 bases; unmatched bases: 6. The CDR3 loop is CASSPWTSGTYNEQFF. CDR3 nucleotides: TGTGCCAGCAGCCCTTGGACTAGCGGAACCTACAATGAGCAGTTCTTC.

The chain employs TRBV21-1 and TRBJ2-7; the DNA was not used to check the table's D call, TRBD2. TRBV21-1 corresponds to a pseudogene. CDR3 size: 16 residues. The CDR3 region has the DNA TGTGCCAGCAGCAAAGGGAGGACGGTAAGCCCCTACGAGCAGTACTTC. As protein: CASSKGRTVSPYEQYF.

The chain carries TRBV5-1 and TRBJ2-1, with 9 bases matching TRBD1. The CDR3 has 15 residues. Germline V gene lookup returns CDR1 SGHRS and CDR2 YFSETQ. V lost 4 bases and J lost 4; bases outside the gene matches: 6. This CDR3 reads CASSHDRGNYNEQFF. In nucleotides, the CDR3 is TGCGCCAGCAGCCACGACAGGGGGAATTACAATGAGCAGTTCTTC.

The chain carries TRBV6-5 and TRBJ2-3; 9 bases line up with TRBD2. The germline V gene has CDR1 MNHEY and CDR2 SVGAGI. With V trimmed by 7 bases and J by 6 bases, 8 bases remained unmatched. CDR3 length equals 14 residues. The CDR3 DNA follows: TGTGCCAGCAAGACCGGGACTAGCTTCGATACGCAGTATTTT. Translated: CASKTGTSFDTQYF.

The genes are TRBV6-2 or TRBV6-3 and TRBJ1-1, with D perhaps TRBD1 (6 bases). Germline values: CDR1 MNHEY, CDR2 SVGEGT. The CDR3 is 13 amino acids. Trimming shortened V by 4 bases and J by 1 base, and 7 bases separated the two germline ends. The CDR3 here is CASSWDKNTEAFF. CDR3 sequence (DNA): TGTGCCAGCAGTTGGGACAAGAACACTGAAGCTTTCTTT.

The chain employs TRBV27 and TRBJ1-2; 12 positions agree with TRBD1. This CDR3 has 17 amino acids. V gave up 6 bases and J gave up 4 bases; unmatched junction bases: 12. Germline assignment: CDR1 MNHEY and CDR2 SMNVEV (reference sequence). The CDR3 loop reads CASRPGTGGAAGYGYTF. CDR3 bases: TGTGCCAGCAGGCCCGGGACAGGGGGCGCGGCTGGCTATGGCTACACCTTC.

The V call is TRBV6-5, the J call TRBJ1-1; D is unclear. Germline CDR1 is MNHEY and CDR2 is SVGAGI. V gave up 2 bases and J gave up 7 bases, with 5 bases separating them. The CDR3 length is 11 residues. The CDR3 nucleotides are TGTGCCAGCAGTTACCTAGGTGAAGCTTTCTTT. Amino acids: CASSYLGEAFF.

CDR3 residues: CASSAQPRRGDQAFF. CDR3 DNA: TGTGCCAGCAGCGCTCAACCGAGGCGGGGGGATCAAGCTTTCTTT. The V call is TRBV9, the J call TRBJ1-1; tentative D call: TRBD1 (5 bases). The germline V and J ends were trimmed by 3 bases and 9 bases, with 21 bases remaining between them. The CDR3 has 15 residues. CDR1 SGDLS and CDR2 YYNGEE come from the germline V gene.

The table lists this clone with a count of one. The J gene is TRBJ1-3, the V gene TRBV19, with TRBD1 as a possible D gene (5 bases). The CDR3 spans 14 residues. CDR1 is LNHDA and CDR2 is SQIVND in the germline V gene (reference sequence). V was trimmed by 6 bases and J by 1 base, leaving 10 bases between them. CDR3 protein: CASRGGTSGNTIYF. The CDR3 coding sequence is TGTGCCAGTAGGGGGGGGACGTCTGGAAACACCATATATTTT.

The V and J genes are TRBV27 and TRBJ2-4; possible D gene TRBD1, 8 bases. The CDR3 covers 18 residues. CDR1 MNHEY and CDR2 SMNVEV come from the germline V gene (reference sequence). The V end lost 6 bases, the J end lost 2 bases, and 23 bases lay between the germline ends. The CDR3 is CASSLLTGEGVTKNIQYF. The CDR3 bases are TGTGCCAGCAGCCTCCTGACAGGGGAGGGGGTAACCAAAAACATTCAGTACTTC.

This clone was counted a single time. The chain links TRBV27 to TRBJ2-1, with a weak D call TRBD1 (6 bases). The CDR3 runs to 14 residues. V shed 8 bases and J shed 2 bases, with 13 bases lying between them. The germline CDR1 and CDR2 sequences are MNHEY and SMNVEV (reference sequence). The CDR3 loop reads CASGYREPYNEQFF. The CDR3 bases are TGTGCCAGCGGATACAGGGAACCCTACAATGAGCAGTTCTTC.

The chain employs TRBV7-3 and TRBJ1-1; TRBD1 is a possible D gene (6 bases). Trimming removed 5 bases from V and 5 bases from J, with 12 bases in between. The germline V gene has CDR1 SGHTA and CDR2 FQGTGA. The CDR3 is made up of 13 amino acids. Here the CDR3 reads CASSATRGTEAFF. The CDR3 DNA reads TGTGCCAGCAGCGCTACAAGGGGGACTGAAGCTTTCTTT.

J is TRBJ2-2 and V is TRBV10-3; 10 positions agree with TRBD2. Germline V gene lookup returns CDR1 ENHRY and CDR2 SYGVKD. V shed 2 bases, J shed 10 bases, and the junction held 4 bases outside the gene matches. This CDR3 region has 14 residues. Here the CDR3 DNA reads TGTGCCATCAGTGAGGCTAGCGGGAGCGAGGAGCTGTTTTTT. The encoded protein is CAISEASGSEELFF.

The sample holds one count of this clone. The CDR3 DNA reads TGTGCCAGCAACAACGGGGTCTACGAGCAGTACTTC. This codes for CASNNGVYEQYF. The V call is TRBV12-3 or TRBV12-4, the J call TRBJ2-7; D perhaps matches TRBD2 (5 bases). Trimming cost V 7 bases and J 3 bases, with 10 bases left between them. The CDR3 is 12 residues long.

V and J are TRBV5-6 and TRBJ2-1; 8 bases agree with TRBD2. Trimming took 6 bases from V and 5 from J; bases not matched to a gene: 10. The germline CDR1 and CDR2 sequences are SGHDT and YYEEEE. CDR3 length: 15 amino acids. Written as DNA, the CDR3 is TGTGCCAGCAACCAAATAGCGGGGTTAAACAATGAGCAGTTCTTC. Its translation: CASNQIAGLNNEQFF.

This chain links TRBV21-1 with TRBJ2-2; the listed D gene, TRBD2, was not tested against the DNA. TRBV21-1 is deemed a pseudogene. This CDR3 has 16 amino acids. The CDR3 protein is CASSKRRGSNTGELFF. In nucleotides, the CDR3 is TGTGCCAGCAGCAAAAGGAGGGGTTCGAACACCGGGGAGCTGTTTTTT.

This rearrangement joins TRBV2 to TRBJ2-1, with 8 bases matching TRBD2. Per germline, CDR1 SNHLY and CDR2 FYNNEI. CDR3 length: 14 amino acids. V dropped 6 bases and J dropped 0; count of bases not matched to a gene: 1. The CDR3 DNA is TGTGCCAGCAGGCTAGCGGGCTCCTACAATGAGCAGTTCTTC. Residues: CASRLAGSYNEQFF.

V and J are TRBV7-3 and TRBJ1-2; 9 nucleotides line up with TRBD1. The CDR3 spans 15 residues. Trimming cost V 3 bases and J 4 bases; bases outside gene matches: 6. Germline V CDR1 and CDR2: SGHTA, FQGTGA. CDR3 sequence: CASSLTPGQGYGYTF. The CDR3 DNA sequence: TGTGCCAGCAGCTTGACGCCGGGACAGGGCTATGGCTACACCTTC.

The CDR3 region has the DNA TGCGCCAGCCAGGCGTTCTCTGGAAACACCATATATTTT. It yields the protein CASQAFSGNTIYF. V is TRBV5-1 and J is TRBJ1-3, with D uncertain. Germline CDR1 and CDR2: SGHRS and YFSETQ. V lost 7 bases and J lost 0, with 8 bases in between. This CDR3 has 13 residues.

V is TRBV9 and J is TRBJ2-7; 9 nucleotides match TRBD1. The junction had 1 base not matched to a gene; V was cut back by 0 bases and J by 6 bases. Germline values: CDR1 SGDLS, CDR2 YYNGEE. This CDR3 contains 13 residues. As DNA, the CDR3 is TGTGCCAGCAGCGTAGGGACAGGGGTCGAGCAGTACTTC. Encoded protein: CASSVGTGVEQYF.

V usage is TRBV7-9 and J usage is TRBJ2-1, with TRBD2 matching 9 bases. V gave up 1 base and J gave up 1 base; unmatched junction bases: 8. Per the germline V gene, CDR1 is SEHNR and CDR2 is FQNEAQ (reference sequence). This CDR3 contains 18 residues. CDR3 sequence: CASSLVAGGIRSYNEQFF. The CDR3 nucleotides read TGTGCCAGCAGCTTAGTGGCGGGAGGGATAAGGTCCTACAATGAGCAGTTCTTC.

This rearrangement joins TRBV4-1 to TRBJ1-3, with unresolved D. The germline gives CDR1 MGHRA, CDR2 YSYEKL. The CDR3 loop spans 17 amino acids. Trimming removed 0 bases at V and 0 bases at J, with 12 bases between. The CDR3 bases are TGCGCCAGCAGCCAAGATGGTGTGGCCTTCTCTGGAAACACCATATATTTT. It is translated as CASSQDGVAFSGNTIYF.

The chain recombines TRBV29-1 with TRBJ2-3, with TRBD2 matching 8 bases. The CDR3 spans 14 residues. Per the germline V gene, CDR1 is SQVTM and CDR2 is ANQGSEA. The ends lost 2 bases at V and 3 bases at J; junction bases unmatched: 4. The CDR3 nucleotides read TGCAGCGTTGAACGGGAGGGCGGGACAGATACGCAGTATTTT. Its translation: CSVEREGGTDTQYF.

This clone was counted a single time. The J gene is TRBJ2-2, the V gene TRBV11-3; 13 nucleotides agree with TRBD2. After removal of 5 bases from V and 4 bases from J, the junction contained 4 bases not matched to a gene. Per the germline V gene, CDR1 is SGHNT and CDR2 is YENEEA. The CDR3 has 16 amino acids. CDR3 in DNA: TGTGCCAGCAGCGGACGACTAGCGGGAGGCACCGGGGAGCTGTTTTTT. It specifies CASSGRLAGGTGELFF.

This clone was observed once. The chain is built from TRBV19 and TRBJ2-2; TRBD1 aligns across 9 bases. The CDR3 loop spans 15 amino acids. V gave up 6 bases and J gave up 4 bases; unmatched junction bases: 6. The germline V gene has CDR1 LNHDA and CDR2 SQIVND (reference sequence). CDR3 DNA sequence: TGTGCCAGTAGGACCGGGACAGGGAGCACCGGGGAGCTGTTTTTT. It codes for CASRTGTGSTGELFF.

The chain carries TRBV14 and TRBJ2-3, with 10 bases that match TRBD2. The CDR3 is 16 residues long. V lost 1 base to trimming and J lost 3 bases; unmatched junction nucleotides: 4. Germline V CDR1 and CDR2: SGHDN, FVKESK. DNA of the CDR3: TGTGCCAGCAGCCAAGGGGTAGCGGGAGGTACAGATACGCAGTATTTT. Translating gives CASSQGVAGGTDTQYF.